Given below is one T cell receptor beta chain in context. Its antigen is unknown. This sample is drawn from a study of shared clonotypes between healthy human individuals. Study-wide results and limits: Having only a few donors restricted how much genetic and exposure-history diversity was captured.

Clones were sequenced by immunoSEQ multiplex PCR, and TCRdb holds only the in-frame ones, with some missing. Among around 1.5 million clones listed, 95% to 99% were seen once. The donors were all Caucasian adults (living in Nashville, Tennessee). V lost 0 bases to trimming and J lost 9 bases; unmatched junction nucleotides: 8. From germline, CDR1 is LNHNV and CDR2 YYDKDF (reference sequence). This CDR3 has 15 residues. The J gene is TRBJ2-1, the V gene TRBV15; 7 positions match TRBD2. Sequenced sample: naive CD4+ T cells sorted from blood. The subset was: CD45RA+ positively selected. The origin of this receptor is a young man in good health. The CDR3 DNA sequence: TGTGCCACCAGCAGAGATCGGCTAGCGGAGCCTGAGCAGTTCTTC. Translated: CATSRDRLAEPEQFF. The full variable domain, completed using reference TRBV15 and TRBJ2-1, is DAMVIQNPRYQVTQFGKPVTLSCSQTLNHNVMYWYQQKSSQAPKLLFHYYDKDFNNEADTPDNFQSRRPNTSFCFLDIRSPGLGDTAMYLCATSRDRLAEPEQFFGPGTRLTVL.